These T cell receptor beta chains were read from a single sample in a study of blood T cell repertoires in COVID-19. Sequencing used immunoSEQ multiplex PCR; TCRdb keeps in-frame clones, though not all of them. The sample contains some 95,000 clones, about 91% of which appear only once. Source material: peripheral blood. These receptors all stem from a human donor with active COVID-19. The donor label of this sample is uncertain. CDR3s include the opening cysteine and the closing phenylalanine or tryptophan. A D gene is named only where the DNA matches it firmly.

j_gene | v_gene | d_gene | CDR3aa
TRBJ2-2 | TRBV7-3 | NA | CASSLGALNELFF
TRBJ2-1 | TRBV6-4 | NA | CASSDGDSSNEQFF
TRBJ2-1 | TRBV6-2/TRBV6-3 | NA | CASSLPGLAYNEQFF
TRBJ2-1 | TRBV2 | TRBD2 | CASSGRLAGGPRPNEQFF
TRBJ2-3 | TRBV2 | TRBD2 | CASSEGLAGALEGGRLLDTQYF
TRBJ1-1 | TRBV4-1 | NA | CASSQDEWEAFF
TRBJ2-1 | TRBV2 | TRBD2 | CAGRGGGSYNEQFF
TRBJ1-2 | TRBV7-9 | NA | CASSAQGVGGYTF
TRBJ1-1 | TRBV4-2 | NA | CASSPLGGDTEAFF
TRBJ1-6 | TRBV5-6 | NA | CASSSRESYNSPLHF
TRBJ2-3 | TRBV5-1 | TRBD2 | CASSWALAGGLSTDTQYF
TRBJ2-3 | TRBV14 | NA | CASSQAGIYTDTQYF
TRBJ1-2 | TRBV7-9 | TRBD1 | CASSRLPDRGVNYGYTF
TRBJ2-3 | TRBV5-6 | TRBD1 | CASSVVGQGTDTQYF
TRBJ2-7 | TRBV29-1 | TRBD2 | CSVEGLEDDEQYF
TRBJ2-7 | TRBV3-1/TRBV3-2 | NA | CASSQGTWEPRNEQYF
TRBJ1-2 | TRBV24-1 | NA | CATSDSIYGYTF
TRBJ1-2 | TRBV5-1 | TRBD1 | CASSPDRGRSYGYTF
TRBJ2-7 | TRBV14 | NA | CASSQDLGRGAYEQYF
TRBJ2-3 | TRBV2 | TRBD2 | CASMEDAAGERTDTQYF
TRBJ2-3 | TRBV24-1 | NA | CATSAGGTDTQYF
TRBJ2-7 | TRBV11-2 | NA | CASSKHREGSYEQYF
TRBJ2-1 | TRBV7-2 | NA | CASSLGLSSYEQFF
TRBJ1-5 | TRBV11-2 | NA | CASSPDQGSNQPQHF
TRBJ2-3 | TRBV5-1 | TRBD2 | CASSLAAGDTDTQYF
TRBJ1-4 | TRBV5-8 | NA | CASSSSTPEVWANEKLFF
TRBJ2-1 | TRBV5-1 | NA | CASSLALGGEQFF
TRBJ1-4 | TRBV5-4 | NA | CASSPGPREKLFF
TRBJ2-5 | TRBV4-1 | TRBD1 | CASSQVLAGTDQETQYF
TRBJ1-5 | TRBV2 | NA | CASSEARRFSNQPQHF
TRBJ2-1 | TRBV6-4 | TRBD1 | CASSRAHATGLDNEQFF
TRBJ1-1 | TRBV6-7 | NA | CASARTAPMNTEAFF
TRBJ2-7 | TRBV4-3 | NA | CASSQDLGGGAYEQYF
TRBJ1-1 | TRBV5-1 | NA | CASSLGPSDTEAFF
TRBJ2-6 | TRBV5-6 | NA | CASHHRDSGANVLTF
TRBJ2-7 | TRBV28 | TRBD1 | CASSLTGQGSYEQYF
TRBJ2-5 | TRBV7-9 | NA | CASLFAGRGETQYF
TRBJ2-2 | TRBV24-1 | NA | CATSDNRDTGELFF
TRBJ2-3 | TRBV2 | TRBD2 | CASGTSGVGTDTQYF
TRBJ1-5 | TRBV6-4 | NA | CATAYPNQPQHF
TRBJ2-7 | TRBV13 | NA | CASSLTGEAYEQYF
TRBJ2-3 | TRBV11-2 | NA | CASSPNLSSDTQYF
TRBJ2-2 | TRBV11-2 | TRBD1 | CASHLLGTANTGELFF
TRBJ1-1 | TRBV5-4 | TRBD1 | CASSLPARGLGTEAFF
TRBJ2-5 | TRBV3-1/TRBV3-2 | TRBD2 | CASSLRGGASQETQYF